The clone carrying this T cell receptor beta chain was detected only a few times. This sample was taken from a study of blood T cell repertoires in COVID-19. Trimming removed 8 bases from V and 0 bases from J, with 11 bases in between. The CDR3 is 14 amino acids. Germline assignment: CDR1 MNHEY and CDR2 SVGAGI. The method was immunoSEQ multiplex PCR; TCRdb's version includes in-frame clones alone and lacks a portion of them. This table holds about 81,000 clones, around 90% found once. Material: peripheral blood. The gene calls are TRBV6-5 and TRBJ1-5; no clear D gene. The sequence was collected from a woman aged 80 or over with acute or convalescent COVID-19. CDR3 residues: CASGGGFSNQPQHF. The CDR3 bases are TGTGCCAGCGGAGGAGGATTTAGCAATCAGCCCCAGCATTTT.